The clone carrying this TCR beta chain has just a few counts. Profiled with immunoSEQ multiplex PCR; TCRdb holds only in-frame clones, not every one. The data hold 150,000 to 200,000 clones, with around 82% observed a single time. The CDR3 runs 16 residues. Germline V lookup: CDR1 SNHLY, CDR2 FYNNEI. The V gene end was trimmed by 8 bases and the J gene end by 3 bases; junction bases not matched to a gene: 13. The source of the sample is a study of blood T cell repertoires in COVID-19. Recovered Cohort 3 donors showed two negative PCRs, clearance, or symptom resolution. Material for sequencing was PBMCs or T cells enriched from blood (not recorded which). This receptor was obtained from a man in his forties who had recovered from COVID-19. The chain is built from TRBV2 and TRBJ2-3; TRBD2 agrees at 8 bases. The CDR3 nucleotides read TGTGCCAGCCCGAAGGCCCTAGCGGGTGCGACAGATACGCAGTATTTT. It encodes CASPKALAGATDTQYF.